This passage covers 3 T cell receptor beta chains from one sample sequenced in a study of cytomegalovirus exposure and HLA in healthy donors (dated by TCRdb to 2015 to 2018). Libraries were constructed by the immunoSEQ multiplex PCR assay. For the multiplex PCR, a mixture combining 60 forward primers for TCR Vbeta segments and 13 reverse primers for TCR Jbeta segments was used. TCRdb stores this immuneACCESS table with in-frame sequences only. Part of the clones is absent; in the studies checked, under half of the shortfall reflects unresolved V genes, and no reason is known for the rest. The sample table lists under 200,000 clones, roughly 80% of them with a count of one. Around 3.1% of the sample goes to the ten largest clones. Sequenced: PBMCs. Receptors originate from a female donor in good health and CMV-seronegative.

The chain links TRBV5-1 to TRBJ2-6; 7 positions match TRBD1. There are 15 residues in the CDR3. V shed 2 bases and J 4 bases; nucleotides not matched to a gene: 3. Germline CDR1 reads SGHRS; CDR2 reads YFSETQ. This CDR3 reads CASSLQGSGANVLTF. The CDR3 DNA reads as TGCGCCAGCAGCTTACAGGGGTCCGGGGCCAACGTCCTGACTTTC. The full variable domain, in which reference TRBV5-1 and TRBJ2-6 provide the parts outside the CDR3, is KAGVTQTPRYLIKTRGQQVTLSCSPISGHRSVSWYQQTPGQGLQFLFEYFSETQRNKGNFPGRFSGRQFSNSRSEMNVSTLELGDSALYLCASSLQGSGANVLTFGAGSRLTVL.

This clone was counted a few times. The genes are TRBV11-2 and TRBJ1-1, with a tentative D call TRBD1 (6 bases). Germline assignment: CDR1 SGHAT and CDR2 FQNNGV. The CDR3 length is 17 residues. Trimming removed 1 base at V and 3 bases at J, with 18 bases between. The DNA of the CDR3 is TGTGCCAGCAGCTTAGTTTTTACGCAGGGGAGGGACACTGAAGCTTTCTTT. Its translation is CASSLVFTQGRDTEAFF.

This chain connects TRBV6-5 to TRBJ1-2; 10 nucleotides line up with TRBD1. Germline assignment: CDR1 MNHEY and CDR2 SVGAGI. The CDR3 has 15 residues. J gave up 7 bases and V 5 bases, and 10 bases lay outside the gene matches. CDR3 loop: CASSQGDRGIFGYTF. The CDR3 DNA reads TGTGCCAGCAGTCAGGGGGACAGGGGCATCTTTGGCTACACCTTC.